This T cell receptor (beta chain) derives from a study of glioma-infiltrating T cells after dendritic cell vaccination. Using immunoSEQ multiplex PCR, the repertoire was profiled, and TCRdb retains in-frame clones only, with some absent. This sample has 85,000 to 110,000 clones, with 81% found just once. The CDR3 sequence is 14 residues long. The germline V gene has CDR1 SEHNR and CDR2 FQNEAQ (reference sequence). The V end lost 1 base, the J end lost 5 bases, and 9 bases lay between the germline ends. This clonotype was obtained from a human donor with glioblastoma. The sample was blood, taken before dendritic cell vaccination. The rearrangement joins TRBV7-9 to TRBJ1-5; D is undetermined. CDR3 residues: CASSLGVEYQPQHF. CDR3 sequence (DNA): TGTGCCAGCAGCTTAGGAGTAGAGTATCAGCCCCAGCATTTT.